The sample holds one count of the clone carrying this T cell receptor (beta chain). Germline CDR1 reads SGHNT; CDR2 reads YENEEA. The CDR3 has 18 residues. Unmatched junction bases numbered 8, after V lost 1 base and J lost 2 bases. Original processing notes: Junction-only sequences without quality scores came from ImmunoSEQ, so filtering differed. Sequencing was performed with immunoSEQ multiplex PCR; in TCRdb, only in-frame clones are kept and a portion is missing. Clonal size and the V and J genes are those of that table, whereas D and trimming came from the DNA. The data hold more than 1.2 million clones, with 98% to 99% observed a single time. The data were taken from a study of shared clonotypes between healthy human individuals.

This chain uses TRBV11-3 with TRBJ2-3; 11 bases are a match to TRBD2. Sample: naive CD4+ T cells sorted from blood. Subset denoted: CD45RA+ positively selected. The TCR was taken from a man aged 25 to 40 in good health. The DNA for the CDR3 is TGTGCCAGCAGCTTAGTTGTAGCGGGAGGGCCCCCCACAGATACGCAGTATTTT. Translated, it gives CASSLVVAGGPPTDTQYF. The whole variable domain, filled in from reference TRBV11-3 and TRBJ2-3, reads EAGVVQSPRYKIIEKKQPVAFWCNPISGHNTLYWYLQNLGQGPELLIRYENEEAVDDSQLPKDRFSAERLKGVDSTLKIQPAELGDSAVYLCASSLVVAGGPPTDTQYFGPGTRLTVL.